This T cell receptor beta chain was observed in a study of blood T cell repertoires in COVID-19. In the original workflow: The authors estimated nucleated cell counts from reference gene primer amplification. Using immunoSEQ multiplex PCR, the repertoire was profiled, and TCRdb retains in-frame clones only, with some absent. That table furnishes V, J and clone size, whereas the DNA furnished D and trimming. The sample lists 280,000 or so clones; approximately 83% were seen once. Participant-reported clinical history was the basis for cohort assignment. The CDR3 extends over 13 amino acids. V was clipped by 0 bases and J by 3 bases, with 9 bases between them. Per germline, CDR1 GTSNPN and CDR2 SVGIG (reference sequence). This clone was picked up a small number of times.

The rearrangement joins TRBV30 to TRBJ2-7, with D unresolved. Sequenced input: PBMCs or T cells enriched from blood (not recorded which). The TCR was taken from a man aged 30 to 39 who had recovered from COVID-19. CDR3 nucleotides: TGTGCCTGGAGTGTAGCAGGTGTCTACGAGCAGTACTTC. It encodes CAWSVAGVYEQYF.